One sample yielded the 5 T cell receptor beta chains listed below, sequenced in a study of cytomegalovirus exposure and HLA in healthy donors. With 60 Vbeta and 13 Jbeta primers, the PCR was carried out. Sequenced by immunoSEQ multiplex PCR; TCRdb stores in-frame clones only, minus some. Among under 200,000 clones listed, less than 80% were seen once. Sequencing was done on a sample of PBMCs. The receptor set was obtained from a woman in her 40s in good health and CMV-seronegative.

The chain is built from TRBV5-4 and TRBJ2-5; D is possibly TRBD2 (6 bases). This CDR3 comprises 14 residues. Trimming took 4 bases from V and 5 from J, leaving 15 bases between them. Germline loops: CDR1 SGHNT, CDR2 YYREEE (reference sequence). The CDR3 spells CASSPRRRDETQYF. The CDR3 nucleotides are TGTGCCAGCAGCCCCAGGAGGCGGGATGAGACCCAGTACTTC.

The chain couples TRBV29-1 to TRBJ2-3; weak D call: TRBD2 (5 bases). This CDR3 has 12 amino acids. V gave up 4 bases and J gave up 4 bases, with 9 bases separating them. Germline V gene data show CDR1 as SQVTM and CDR2 as ANQGSEA. The CDR3 DNA sequence: TGCAGCGTTGTCGGGGTTGCAGATACGCAGTATTTT. As protein: CSVVGVADTQYF.

The chain is built from TRBV5-1 and TRBJ1-1, with a tentative D call TRBD1 (5 bases). The CDR3 totals 14 residues. Trimming removed 0 bases from V and 8 bases from J, with 14 bases in between. Germline CDR1 and CDR2: SGHRS and YFSETQ. The CDR3 DNA sequence: TGCGCCAGCAGCTTGGCCGGTCAGGGTCTCGAAGCTTTCTTT. Translation: CASSLAGQGLEAFF.

The chain is built from TRBV5-1 and TRBJ2-3, with TRBD2 matching 8 bases. The CDR3 length is 16 residues. The junction had 12 bases not matched to a gene; V was cut back by 4 bases and J by 5 bases. CDR1 is SGHRS, CDR2 YFSETQ, per germline. CDR3 in DNA: TGCGCCAGCAGCGGGGGCAGCGGGGGCCGGGGAGATACGCAGTATTTT. Its translation: CASSGGSGGRGDTQYF.

The V call is TRBV9, the J call TRBJ2-7, with D possibly being TRBD2 (6 bases). The CDR3 extends over 14 amino acids. V gave up 0 bases and J gave up 2 bases, with 9 bases separating them. CDR1 and CDR2 from the germline V gene are SGDLS and YYNGEE. CDR3 loop: CASSVATGAYEQYF. The CDR3 DNA sequence: TGTGCCAGCAGCGTAGCTACGGGGGCCTACGAGCAGTACTTC.